This T cell receptor beta chain was sequenced for a study of cytomegalovirus exposure and HLA in healthy donors. Both 60 Vbeta primers and 13 Jbeta primers went into the PCR. Profiling relied on immunoSEQ multiplex PCR, and the TCRdb table lists in-frame clones only, not all of them. The table shows approximately 190,000 clones, with 75% to 90% occurring only once. Trimming took off 5 bases at V and 3 bases at J, with 8 bases between the two ends. Germline CDR1 reads SGHTA; CDR2 reads FQGTGA. This CDR3 has 12 amino acids. This chain connects TRBV7-3 to TRBJ2-7; D call uncertain. This sequence was found in a man aged 40-50 years in good health and CMV-seropositive. Source material: PBMCs. DNA of the CDR3: TGTGCCAGCAGCGATAACAGCTACGAGCAGTACTTC. Translating gives CASSDNSYEQYF.